These 17 T cell receptor beta chains were sequenced from one sample in a study of T cells in localized non-small cell lung cancer. Clones were read by immunoSEQ multiplex PCR, and TCRdb kept only the in-frame ones, dropping some. Of 70,000 to 85,000 clones detected, approximately 84% appear once; the ten largest clones hold 1.3%. The sequences come from peripheral blood, collected before any cancer treatment. The receptors were sampled from a female donor older than 55 with stage I lung adenocarcinoma.

V is TRBV28 and J is TRBJ1-3, with no clear D. The ends were cut back, 8 bases at V and 4 bases at J, with 15 bases in the middle. CDR1 MDHEN and CDR2 SYDVKM come from the germline V gene. The length of the CDR3 is 14 residues. CDR3 bases: TGTGCCAGCTCCCTTCGGGAGACCGGAAACACCATATATTTT. It yields the protein CASSLRETGNTIYF.

The chain recombines TRBV7-2 with TRBJ1-2, with D hard to call. V shed 5 bases and J shed 8 bases, with 18 bases lying between them. The germline V gene encodes CDR1 SGHTA and CDR2 FQGNSA. The CDR3 extends over 14 amino acids. The CDR3 spells CASSPRSLVGGYTF. The CDR3 DNA sequence: TGTGCCAGCAGCCCCCGGTCCCTAGTAGGAGGCTACACCTTC. Looking up the rest from reference TRBV7-2 and TRBJ1-2 gives the full variable domain: GAGVSQSPSNKVTEKGKDVELRCDPISGHTALYWYRQSLGQGLEFLIYFQGNSAPDKSGLPSDRFSAERTGGSVSTLTIQRTQQEDSAVYLCASSPRSLVGGYTFGSGTRLTVV.

The chain uses TRBV29-1 and TRBJ1-2; D remains ambiguous. Germline lookup yields CDR1 SQVTM and CDR2 ANQGSEA. The CDR3 sequence is 13 residues long. The V end lost 4 bases, the J end lost 0 bases, and 9 bases lay between the germline ends. The CDR3 loop is CSVVFGTNYGYTF. The CDR3 coding sequence is TGCAGCGTTGTGTTTGGGACTAACTATGGCTACACCTTC.

The chain couples TRBV6-6 to TRBJ2-1, with D tentatively TRBD2 (8 bases). CDR1 and CDR2 from the germline V gene are MNHNY and SVGAGI (reference sequence). The CDR3 runs to 16 residues. V was clipped by 0 bases and J by 9 bases, with 18 bases between them. DNA for the CDR3: TGTGCCAGCAGTTACTCGGAGGGGGCGGGAGGCCGTGAGCAGTTCTTC. Translation gives CASSYSEGAGGREQFF.

The rearrangement links TRBV5-6 to TRBJ2-3; perhaps TRBD2 as D (6 bases). The CDR3 runs 14 residues. The germline gives CDR1 SGHDT, CDR2 YYEEEE. Trimming removed 0 bases at V and 3 bases at J, with 8 bases between. CDR3 nucleotides: TGTGCCAGCAGCTTGGGCGCGGGAACAGATACGCAGTATTTT. Protein: CASSLGAGTDTQYF.

The V and J genes are TRBV27 and TRBJ1-1, with a tentative D call TRBD1 (6 bases). The CDR3 runs 14 residues. V lost 8 bases and J 1 base, leaving 14 bases between the germline ends. Looked up from germline, CDR1 is MNHEY and CDR2 is SMNVEV (reference sequence). DNA of the CDR3: TGTGCCAGCCGGGGGGCGCTGGGGAACACTGAAGCTTTCTTT. This translates into CASRGALGNTEAFF.

The V and J genes are TRBV4-1 and TRBJ2-4; TRBD2 is a possible D gene (6 bases). The germline V and J ends were trimmed by 0 bases and 0 bases, with 15 bases remaining between them. Germline lookup yields CDR1 MGHRA and CDR2 YSYEKL. The CDR3 sequence is 18 residues long. CDR3 DNA sequence: TGCGCCAGCAGCCAAGACAGGTCGGGGGAGCTAGCCAAAAACATTCAGTACTTC. This sequence encodes CASSQDRSGELAKNIQYF.

The rearrangement joins TRBV10-3 to TRBJ1-4; a weak D match, TRBD1 (6 bases). Trimming took off 3 bases at V and 5 bases at J, with 13 bases between the two ends. The germline gives CDR1 ENHRY, CDR2 SYGVKD. The CDR3 runs 15 residues. The CDR3, as DNA: TGTGCCATCAGTGAAGGGGCAGGGGAGAATGAAAAACTGTTTTTT. Its translation is CAISEGAGENEKLFF.

CDR3 in amino acids: CASSSDPSSTDTQYF. CDR3 in DNA: TGCGCCAGCAGCTCGGACCCCTCTAGCACAGATACGCAGTATTTT. The chain couples TRBV5-1 to TRBJ2-3; no clear D gene. The length of the CDR3 is 15 residues. In germline, CDR1 is SGHRS, CDR2 YFSETQ. Trimming took 3 bases from V and 0 from J, leaving 11 bases between them. The variable domain in full, completed from reference TRBV5-1 and TRBJ2-3, reads KAGVTQTPRYLIKTRGQQVTLSCSPISGHRSVSWYQQTPGQGLQFLFEYFSETQRNKGNFPGRFSGRQFSNSRSEMNVSTLELGDSALYLCASSSDPSSTDTQYFGPGTRLTVL.

The chain combines TRBV11-3 with TRBJ2-5, with D possibly TRBD2 on 7 matching bases. V was cut by 0 bases and J by 10 bases, with 21 bases left in between. This CDR3 is built from 16 residues. Germline values: CDR1 SGHNT, CDR2 YENEEA. The CDR3 DNA is TGTGCCAGCAGCTTAGAAAGAGGCAGGGGAGGGGGTGTCCAGTACTTC. It codes for CASSLERGRGGGVQYF.

The CDR3 sequence: CASSVEGQTYNSPLHF. The DNA for the CDR3 is TGCGCCAGCAGCGTAGAGGGACAGACCTATAATTCACCCCTCCACTTT. V is TRBV5-1 and J is TRBJ1-6, with 7 bases matching TRBD1. V lost 4 bases to trimming and J lost 2 bases; unmatched junction nucleotides: 6. Germline values: CDR1 SGHRS, CDR2 YFSETQ. CDR3 size: 16 residues.

This clone turned up a few times. This chain connects TRBV27 to TRBJ2-3; TRBD2 might be the D (5 bases). CDR3 size: 15 residues. Germline CDR1 MNHEY, CDR2 SMNVEV (reference sequence). V was trimmed by 5 bases and J by 0 bases, leaving 12 bases between them. The CDR3 reads CASSLADPSTDTQYF. In nucleotides, the CDR3 is TGTGCCAGCAGTCTAGCAGACCCGAGCACAGATACGCAGTATTTT.

J is TRBJ1-5 and V is TRBV6-6; 9 bases map to TRBD1. The CDR3 has 15 residues. V lost 5 bases to trimming and J lost 3 bases; unmatched junction nucleotides: 5. Germline V CDR1 and CDR2: MNHNY, SVGAGI (reference sequence). CDR3 nucleotides: TGTGCCAGCAGTCTCCGGGACAGGGACAATCAGCCCCAGCATTTT. This encodes CASSLRDRDNQPQHF.

The CDR3 sequence: CASSARLQETQYF. Here the CDR3 DNA reads TGTGCCAGCAGTGCTCGACTTCAAGAGACCCAGTACTTC. The V gene is TRBV28, the J gene TRBJ2-5; D gene uncertain. The CDR3 is made up of 13 amino acids. The V and J ends lost 5 bases and 2 bases respectively, with 9 bases between them. Germline-derived CDR1 and CDR2 are MDHEN and SYDVKM.

The chain employs TRBV9 and TRBJ2-1, with 10 bases matching TRBD2. V gave up 0 bases and J gave up 4 bases; unmatched junction bases: 4. The CDR3 has 16 residues. The germline gives CDR1 SGDLS, CDR2 YYNGEE. The CDR3 nucleotides read TGTGCCAGCAGCGTAGGTTCTAGCGGGAGATACAATGAGCAGTTCTTC. Translation gives CASSVGSSGRYNEQFF.

J is TRBJ2-7 and V is TRBV19; 9 bases are a match to TRBD1. Germline trimming cut 5 bases from V and 5 bases from J; bases unmatched to any gene: 7. CDR3 length: 14 residues. Germline lookup yields CDR1 LNHDA and CDR2 SQIVND (reference sequence). CDR3 coding DNA: TGTGCCAGTAGTTACCGGGACAGGGCCCACGAGCAGTACTTC. Its protein is CASSYRDRAHEQYF.

The chain combines TRBV13 with TRBJ1-1; no clear D gene. The CDR3 contains 13 residues. With 3 bases removed from V and 1 base from J, the gap between germline ends came to 6 bases. Per the germline V gene, CDR1 is PRHDT and CDR2 is FYEKMQ (reference sequence). CDR3 region: CASSFVGNTEAFF. The CDR3 region has the DNA TGTGCCAGCAGCTTCGTCGGGAACACTGAAGCTTTCTTT.